This TCR beta chain appears in the sequencing data of a study of tumor-infiltrating lymphocytes in primary liver carcinoma. The wider study: The study enrolled male and female patients aged 30 to 69 years. Regardless of tissue type, samples showed similar yields of roughly 3.65 to 7.5 million productive TCRbeta reads.

Study-level results: Relative to tumor region pairs, the tumor-adjacent and tumor-blood pairs showed overlap that was lower.

Starting material for RNA and DNA co-extraction consisted of about 20-30 mg of unsorted bulk tissue. Tumor samples uniformly had over 80% viable tumor cells. By share of the sample, this clonotype is medium-sized. The target antigen is unknown. The junction differs from germline at one of its ends, possibly a read error. Germline lookup yields CDR1 SGHNT and CDR2 YENEEA. The CDR3 is 12 amino acids. The investigators made TCR beta cDNA from approximately 500 ng total RNA, using a constant-region primer. Each TCR beta library was derived from three nested multiplex PCR rounds that employed slightly modified ARM-PCR. Both of the initial two PCR rounds ran for roughly 11 cycles and employed TRBV1-TRBV30 forward primers alongside a C-beta reverse primer. TCRdb passed the multiplex PCR reads through MiXCR, listing each CDR3 protein once. The table lists fewer than 150,000 distinct CDR3 sequences, roughly three fifths of them singletons.

This TCR was recovered from a woman aged 60-75 years with primary liver carcinoma and hepatitis B virus infection. Input material: liver tumor tissue from sampling region 1. Subset denoted: tumor region T1, superior pole. The rearrangement links TRBV11-3 to TRBJ1-2; D ambiguous. Here the CDR3 reads CASSPTTAAIYF. CDR3 sequence (DNA): TGTGCCAGCAGCCCAACTACAGCGGCTATATACTTC.